The source of this TCR beta chain is a study of blood T cell repertoires in COVID-19. The germline gives CDR1 MGHRA, CDR2 YSYEKL. The germline V and J ends were trimmed by 1 base and 5 bases, with 14 bases remaining between them. The CDR3 contains 15 residues. TCRdb keeps only in-frame clones here, not all; method: immunoSEQ multiplex PCR. The data show 35,000 to 40,000 clones, about 90% seen once. The table lists this clone with a few counts. The sample was peripheral blood. The clonotype was recovered from a man between 60 and 75 years old with COVID-19, enrolled during active disease. The J gene is TRBJ1-2, the V gene TRBV4-1; the D gene is possibly TRBD1 (6 bases). Here the CDR3 reads CASSQGPGASYGYTF. The CDR3 DNA reads as TGCGCCAGCAGCCAAGGTCCAGGGGCCTCGTATGGCTACACCTTC.